This T cell receptor beta chain is from a study of blood T cell repertoires in COVID-19. Overall study: T cells, B-cell-depleted T cells, or PBMCs supplied cDNA or gDNA.

Trimming removed 1 base at V and 2 bases at J, with 15 bases between. The CDR3 consists of 16 residues. Germline V lookup: CDR1 KGHSH, CDR2 LQKENI. Clones were read by immunoSEQ multiplex PCR, and TCRdb kept only the in-frame ones, dropping some. Here the sample spans under 150,000 clones, 90% being singletons. The material sequenced was peripheral blood. This chain uses TRBV18 with TRBJ2-7; perhaps TRBD2 as D (5 bases). The TCR sequence derives from a man between 60 and 70 years old with COVID-19, enrolled during active disease. CDR3 amino acids: CASSPLSGTNPYEQYF. The CDR3 region has the DNA TGTGCCAGCTCACCACTTTCGGGAACCAATCCCTACGAGCAGTACTTC.